The 2 T cell receptor beta chains given below trace back to one sample, sequenced in a study of shared clonotypes between healthy human individuals (dated by TCRdb to the early 2020s). The library was produced with the immunoSEQ multiplex PCR assay. TCRdb obtained this table from immuneACCESS and retained in-frame rearrangements with V and J assigned. These tables miss some clones; where compared with another copy, unresolved V genes account for less than half of the shortfall, and the remainder is unexplained. Counted in this sample were around 500,000 clones; roughly four fifths of them appeared once. Roughly 13% of the sample rests with the top ten. The sequenced sample consisted of PBMCs. Receptors were obtained from a woman in her thirties or forties in good health. Some clones in this sample may be carry-over from other donors' samples.

This clone was recorded a few times. V usage is TRBV4-2 and J usage is TRBJ2-7, with 8 bases fitting TRBD2. Losses at the gene ends were 1 base for V and 2 bases for J; bases not matched to a gene: 7. From germline, CDR1 is LGHNA and CDR2 YNFKEQ. CDR3 length: 16 amino acids. CDR3 DNA: TGTGCCAGCAGCCAAGGGACTAGCTCGGTCCCCTACGAGCAGTACTTC. It codes for CASSQGTSSVPYEQYF.

The chain recombines TRBV27 with TRBJ1-1, with 8 bases fitting TRBD1. The CDR3 contains 18 residues. The germline CDR1 and CDR2 sequences are MNHEY and SMNVEV (reference sequence). Trimming took 6 bases from V and 5 from J; bases not matched to a gene: 20. CDR3 region: CASSRTRQGLFLGTEAFF. CDR3 sequence (DNA): TGTGCCAGCAGCCGAACCCGACAGGGGTTGTTTTTGGGGACTGAAGCTTTCTTT.